Listed below are T cell receptor beta chains from one sample, sequenced in a study of OX40 agonist ivuxolimab in advanced cancers. Profiled with immunoSEQ multiplex PCR; TCRdb holds only in-frame clones, not every one. Of about 64,000 clones listed, about four fifths were seen once; the top ten hold more than 2%. The source material was CD4+ or CD8+ T cells sorted from blood, sampled in a trial of the OX40 agonist ivuxolimab. The receptors were sampled from an adult with an advanced solid tumor such as melanoma, head and neck, liver or kidney cancer. Both conserved end residues are part of each CDR3. Each record gives: V gene, D gene, clone size, J gene, CDR3 length, CDR3 DNA, CDR3 protein. The D gene is left open where the match is weak. Part of the rows lack a size; the others show once, few, many or a class for expanded clones.

v_gene: TRBV2
d_gene: -
abundance: -
j_gene: TRBJ2-3
len: 13
CDR3nt: TGTGCCAGCAAGGGATCTAGCACAGATACGCAGTATTTT
CDR3aa: CASKGSSTDTQYF

v_gene: TRBV2
d_gene: TRBD1
abundance: -
j_gene: TRBJ1-1
len: 14
CDR3nt: TGTGCCAGCATTAAACGGACAGGGGGCACTGAAGCTTTCTTT
CDR3aa: CASIKRTGGTEAFF

v_gene: TRBV19
d_gene: -
abundance: -
j_gene: TRBJ2-6
len: 15
CDR3nt: TGTGCCAGTAGTCCGGGGGTTGCTGGGGCCAACGTCCTGACTTTC
CDR3aa: CASSPGVAGANVLTF

v_gene: TRBV5-1
d_gene: -
abundance: once
j_gene: TRBJ1-1
len: 15
CDR3nt: TGCGCCAGCAGCTTGGGAGGGGTCGAGAGGACTGAAGCTTTCTTT
CDR3aa: CASSLGGVERTEAFF

v_gene: TRBV11-2
d_gene: -
abundance: -
j_gene: TRBJ2-3
len: 14
CDR3nt: TGTGCCAGCAGCTTAGATCTAGGGACAGATACGCAGTATTTT
CDR3aa: CASSLDLGTDTQYF

v_gene: TRBV11-3
d_gene: TRBD2
abundance: -
j_gene: TRBJ2-1
len: 15
CDR3nt: TGTGCCAGCAGCGAGACTAGCGGGAGATGGAATGAGCAGTTCTTC
CDR3aa: CASSETSGRWNEQFF

v_gene: TRBV5-6
d_gene: -
abundance: -
j_gene: TRBJ2-2
len: 13
CDR3nt: TGTGCCAGCAGCCTTTGGGTGGCCGGGGAGCTGTTTTTT
CDR3aa: CASSLWVAGELFF

v_gene: TRBV6-1
d_gene: -
abundance: -
j_gene: TRBJ2-5
len: 16
CDR3nt: TGTGCCAGCAGTGCCCAAAGTGGGTTGCACCTGGAGACCCAGTACTTC
CDR3aa: CASSAQSGLHLETQYF

v_gene: TRBV6-5
d_gene: -
abundance: -
j_gene: TRBJ2-7
len: 15
CDR3nt: TGTGCCAGCAGTACCACGAGCAGGGGATTCTACGAGCAGTACTTC
CDR3aa: CASSTTSRGFYEQYF

v_gene: TRBV6-1
d_gene: TRBD1
abundance: -
j_gene: TRBJ1-3
len: 14
CDR3nt: TGTGCCAGCAGTCTGACAGGGTCTGGAAACACCATATATTTT
CDR3aa: CASSLTGSGNTIYF

v_gene: TRBV19
d_gene: TRBD1
abundance: -
j_gene: TRBJ2-1
len: 16
CDR3nt: TGTGCCAGTAGTATAACTAGGACAGGGGCCTACAATGAGCAGTTCTTC
CDR3aa: CASSITRTGAYNEQFF

v_gene: TRBV19
d_gene: -
abundance: -
j_gene: TRBJ2-3
len: 14
CDR3nt: TGTGCCAGTAGTTCAAACAGGGGCACAGATACGCAGTATTTT
CDR3aa: CASSSNRGTDTQYF

v_gene: TRBV7-2
d_gene: -
abundance: -
j_gene: TRBJ1-2
len: 13
CDR3nt: TGTGCCAGCACCCAGACAGGCGGCTATGGCTACACCTTC
CDR3aa: CASTQTGGYGYTF

v_gene: TRBV6-4
d_gene: TRBD1
abundance: -
j_gene: TRBJ2-2
len: 15
CDR3nt: TGTGCCAGCAGTGAGGGGACAGCAGGGATCGGGGAGCTGTTTTTT
CDR3aa: CASSEGTAGIGELFF

v_gene: TRBV12-5
d_gene: -
abundance: -
j_gene: TRBJ1-2
len: 11
CDR3nt: TGTGCTAGTGGTTTGGCTCGGGGGTACACCTTC
CDR3aa: CASGLARGYTF

v_gene: TRBV18
d_gene: TRBD2
abundance: -
j_gene: TRBJ2-5
len: 17
CDR3nt: TGTGCCAGCTCACCACGGTTCCCAGCGGGGGGTAAAGAGACCCAGTACTTC
CDR3aa: CASSPRFPAGGKETQYF

v_gene: TRBV23-1
d_gene: -
abundance: -
j_gene: TRBJ2-1
len: 15
CDR3nt: TGCGCCAGCAGTCAATCGGGGACGTTCTACAATGAGCAGTTCTTC
CDR3aa: CASSQSGTFYNEQFF

v_gene: TRBV5-1
d_gene: TRBD2
abundance: -
j_gene: TRBJ2-2
len: 16
CDR3nt: TGCGCCAGCAGCTTGGTAGCGGGGGTACACACCGGGGAGCTGTTTTTT
CDR3aa: CASSLVAGVHTGELFF

v_gene: TRBV10-3
d_gene: -
abundance: -
j_gene: TRBJ2-1
len: 16
CDR3nt: TGTGCCATCAGTGGCCTCCTTGGGAGCTCCTACAATGAGCAGTTCTTC
CDR3aa: CAISGLLGSSYNEQFF

v_gene: TRBV6-5
d_gene: -
abundance: -
j_gene: TRBJ1-6
len: 15
CDR3nt: TGTGCCAGCAGTTACACGGGGAACTATAATTCACCCCTCCACTTT
CDR3aa: CASSYTGNYNSPLHF

v_gene: TRBV10-3
d_gene: TRBD2
abundance: -
j_gene: TRBJ2-3
len: 15
CDR3nt: TGTGCCATCAGTGTTACTAGCGGCAGCGGAGATACGCAGTATTTT
CDR3aa: CAISVTSGSGDTQYF

v_gene: TRBV4-2
d_gene: -
abundance: -
j_gene: TRBJ2-5
len: 15
CDR3nt: TGTGCCAGCAGCCAGGAGCGGACACTTCAAGAGACCCAGTACTTC
CDR3aa: CASSQERTLQETQYF

v_gene: TRBV11-3
d_gene: -
abundance: -
j_gene: TRBJ2-2
len: 15
CDR3nt: TGTGCCAGCAGTAACGAGAAACTAAACACCGGGGAGCTGTTTTTT
CDR3aa: CASSNEKLNTGELFF

v_gene: TRBV18
d_gene: -
abundance: -
j_gene: TRBJ2-2
len: 12
CDR3nt: TGTGCCAGCTCACCCGACACCGGGGAGCTGTTTTTT
CDR3aa: CASSPDTGELFF

v_gene: TRBV28
d_gene: -
abundance: -
j_gene: TRBJ2-2
len: 12
CDR3nt: TGTGCCAGCAGTCTCAACACCGGGGAGCTGTTTTTT
CDR3aa: CASSLNTGELFF

v_gene: TRBV6-5
d_gene: -
abundance: -
j_gene: TRBJ2-6
len: 15
CDR3nt: TGTGCCAGCAGCCCGCATGACTCTGGGGCCAACGTCCTGACTTTC
CDR3aa: CASSPHDSGANVLTF

v_gene: TRBV19
d_gene: TRBD1
abundance: -
j_gene: TRBJ1-2
len: 15
CDR3nt: TGTGCCAGTAAAAGTAGGCAGGGGGGTAACTATGGCTACACCTTC
CDR3aa: CASKSRQGGNYGYTF

v_gene: TRBV7-2
d_gene: -
abundance: -
j_gene: TRBJ1-2
len: 12
CDR3nt: TGTGCCAGCACCCTTTCTCGGCATGGCTACACCTTC
CDR3aa: CASTLSRHGYTF

v_gene: TRBV11-3
d_gene: TRBD1
abundance: -
j_gene: TRBJ1-6
len: 16
CDR3nt: TGTGCCAGCAGCCCCGGGACAGGGTTCGATAATTCACCCCTCCACTTT
CDR3aa: CASSPGTGFDNSPLHF

v_gene: TRBV12-5
d_gene: -
abundance: -
j_gene: TRBJ1-1
len: 13
CDR3nt: TGTGCTAGTGGTTCACCCCAAGTCGCTGAAGCTTTCTTT
CDR3aa: CASGSPQVAEAFF

v_gene: TRBV5-4
d_gene: TRBD2
abundance: -
j_gene: TRBJ2-7
len: 15
CDR3nt: TGTGCCAGCAGCCCTGCAGGCGGGAGGACGTACGAGCAGTACTTC
CDR3aa: CASSPAGGRTYEQYF

v_gene: TRBV19
d_gene: TRBD2
abundance: -
j_gene: TRBJ2-1
len: 15
CDR3nt: TGTGCCAGCTGGACTAGCGGGACAAGCCTCAATGAGCAGTTCTTC
CDR3aa: CASWTSGTSLNEQFF

v_gene: TRBV7-2
d_gene: -
abundance: few
j_gene: TRBJ2-7
len: 14
CDR3nt: TGTGCCAGCAGCTTAGGGACGAACACCTACGAGCAGTACTTC
CDR3aa: CASSLGTNTYEQYF

v_gene: TRBV5-1
d_gene: -
abundance: -
j_gene: TRBJ2-7
len: 15
CDR3nt: TGCGCCAGCAGCTTGTTTCTATCAGGGAGCCACGAGCAGTACTTC
CDR3aa: CASSLFLSGSHEQYF

v_gene: TRBV6-6
d_gene: -
abundance: -
j_gene: TRBJ2-1
len: 14
CDR3nt: TGTGCCAGCAGTTACTTCGGACAGCACGATGAGCAGTTCTTC
CDR3aa: CASSYFGQHDEQFF

v_gene: TRBV2
d_gene: TRBD1
abundance: -
j_gene: TRBJ1-2
len: 15
CDR3nt: TGTGCCAGCAGTGAACGACAGGGGGCTTTCTATGGCTACACCTTC
CDR3aa: CASSERQGAFYGYTF

v_gene: TRBV7-7
d_gene: TRBD1
abundance: -
j_gene: TRBJ2-7
len: 14
CDR3nt: TGTGCCAGCAGCAAGGGACAGGGGTCCGACGAGCAGTACTTC
CDR3aa: CASSKGQGSDEQYF

v_gene: TRBV5-6
d_gene: -
abundance: -
j_gene: TRBJ1-2
len: 13
CDR3nt: TGTGCCAGCAGCTTGGGACAAAACTATGGCTACACCTTC
CDR3aa: CASSLGQNYGYTF

v_gene: TRBV10-3
d_gene: TRBD2
abundance: few
j_gene: TRBJ2-5
len: 16
CDR3nt: TGTGCCATCAACGGCGGGGGGGACTCTTCCCGGAAGACCCAGTACTTC
CDR3aa: CAINGGGDSSRKTQYF

v_gene: TRBV25-1
d_gene: -
abundance: -
j_gene: TRBJ1-4
len: 15
CDR3nt: TGTGCCAGCAGTGTCCCGGGGGCTAGAGGGGAAAAACTGTTTTTT
CDR3aa: CASSVPGARGEKLFF

v_gene: TRBV19
d_gene: -
abundance: -
j_gene: TRBJ1-1
len: 14
CDR3nt: TGTGCCAGTAGTAAAAGGGATATGAACACTGAAGCTTTCTTT
CDR3aa: CASSKRDMNTEAFF